One sample yielded the 9 T cell receptor beta chains listed below, sequenced in a study of shared clonotypes between healthy human individuals. TCRdb keeps only in-frame clones here, not all; method: immunoSEQ multiplex PCR. The table shows 550,000 to 850,000 clones, with around 67% occurring only once. Sequencing was done on a sample of memory CD4+ T cells sorted from blood. Subset noted: CD45RA-negative fraction. The receptors were gathered from a woman in her twenties or thirties in good health.

V is TRBV5-1 and J is TRBJ2-1, with 7 nucleotides matching TRBD2. The CDR3 has 14 amino acids. The V gene end was trimmed by 0 bases and the J gene end by 6 bases; junction bases not matched to a gene: 3. Germline V CDR1 and CDR2: SGHRS, YFSETQ. The CDR3 DNA is TGCGCCAGCAGCTTGGCCGGGAGGATCAATGAGCAGTTCTTC. Amino acids: CASSLAGRINEQFF.

Worth noting for this clone: Other DNA sequences from this sample encode an identical CDR3 as well. The chain carries TRBV28 and TRBJ1-2; 11 nucleotides match TRBD1. The CDR3 is 14 residues long. V shed 9 bases, J shed 0 bases, and the junction held 3 bases outside the gene matches. The V gene's germline CDR1 is MDHEN and CDR2 SYDVKM. The CDR3 sequence: CASRDRGANYGYTF. DNA for the CDR3: TGTGCCAGTCGGGACAGGGGGGCTAACTATGGCTACACCTTC.

The V and J genes are TRBV4-1 and TRBJ2-1; perhaps TRBD2 as D (6 bases). The CDR3 length is 15 residues. The V gene's germline CDR1 is MGHRA and CDR2 YSYEKL. Trimming took 4 bases from V and 1 from J, leaving 11 bases between them. The CDR3 DNA sequence: TGCGCCAGCAGCCCGACTAGTCTATCCTACAATGAGCAGTTCTTC. This encodes CASSPTSLSYNEQFF.

This rearrangement joins TRBV6-5 to TRBJ2-4; D not certain. Looked up from germline, CDR1 is MNHEY and CDR2 is SVGAGI. V was clipped by 6 bases and J by 4 bases, with 13 bases between them. There are 14 residues in the CDR3. As DNA, the CDR3 is TGTGCCAGCAGGCCCGAGGCACTTAAAAACATTCAGTACTTC. This codes for CASRPEALKNIQYF.

The genes are TRBV28 and TRBJ1-2; a possible D gene is TRBD1 (5 bases). CDR3 length: 14 amino acids. Germline V gene lookup returns CDR1 MDHEN and CDR2 SYDVKM. V lost 9 bases and J lost 0, with 14 bases in between. CDR3 in DNA: TGTGCCAGTATTCCGGACACCTCTAACTATGGCTACACCTTC. It specifies CASIPDTSNYGYTF.

A few counts support this clone. V and J are TRBV4-2 and TRBJ2-1, with 7 bases aligning to TRBD2. The CDR3 sequence is 15 residues long. With V trimmed by 3 bases and J by 0 bases, 2 bases remained unmatched. Germline values: CDR1 LGHNA, CDR2 YNFKEQ. The CDR3 loop is CASSQRDYSYNEQFF. The CDR3 DNA reads TGTGCCAGCAGCCAGCGGGACTACTCCTACAATGAGCAGTTCTTC.

Remarks on this clone: Other DNA sequences from this sample encode an identical CDR3 as well. The rearrangement links TRBV7-9 to TRBJ2-7, with 12 nucleotides matching TRBD2. The germline V gene encodes CDR1 SEHNR and CDR2 FQNEAQ (reference sequence). V shed 6 bases and J 5 bases; nucleotides not matched to a gene: 5. The length of the CDR3 is 14 residues. CDR3 bases: TGTGCCAGCAGACTGACTAGCGGGAGCAACGAGCAGTACTTC. Amino acid sequence: CASRLTSGSNEQYF.

This chain uses TRBV4-2 with TRBJ1-2, with D uncertain. This CDR3 contains 17 residues. Trimming pared 4 bases from V and 0 bases from J, leaving 18 bases between. Germline lookup yields CDR1 LGHNA and CDR2 YNFKEQ. The DNA of the CDR3 is TGTGCCAGCAGCCTCACCCTGGGAGACCCTACTAACTATGGCTACACCTTC. Its translation is CASSLTLGDPTNYGYTF.

This clone was counted a single time. The CDR3 loop reads CASRSRGRAGETQYF. The CDR3 coding sequence is TGTGCCAGCAGAAGTCGGGGGAGGGCCGGGGAGACCCAGTACTTC. The V gene is TRBV2, the J gene TRBJ2-5; TRBD2 agrees at 7 bases. Germline V gene sequence: CDR1 SNHLY, CDR2 FYNNEI. The J segment lost 5 bases and the V segment lost 6 bases, leaving 12 bases of the junction unmatched. CDR3 length: 15 amino acids.